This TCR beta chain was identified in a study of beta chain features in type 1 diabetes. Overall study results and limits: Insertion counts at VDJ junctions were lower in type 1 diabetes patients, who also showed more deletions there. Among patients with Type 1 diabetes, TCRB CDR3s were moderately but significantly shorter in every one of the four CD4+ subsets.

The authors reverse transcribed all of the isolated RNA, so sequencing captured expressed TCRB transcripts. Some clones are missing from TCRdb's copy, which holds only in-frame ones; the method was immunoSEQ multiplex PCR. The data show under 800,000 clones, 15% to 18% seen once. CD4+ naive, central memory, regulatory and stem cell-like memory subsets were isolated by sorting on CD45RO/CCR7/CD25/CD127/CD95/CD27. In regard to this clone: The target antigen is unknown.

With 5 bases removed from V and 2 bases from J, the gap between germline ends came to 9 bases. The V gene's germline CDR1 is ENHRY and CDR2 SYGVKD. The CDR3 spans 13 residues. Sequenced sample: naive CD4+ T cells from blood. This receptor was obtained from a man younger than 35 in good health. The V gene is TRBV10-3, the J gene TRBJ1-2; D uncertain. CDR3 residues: CAISKVKNYGYTF. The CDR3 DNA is TGTGCCATCAGTAAAGTTAAGAACTATGGCTACACCTTC.